This T cell receptor beta chain is drawn from a study of blood T cells in healthy people across ages (dated by TCRdb to between 2014 and 2016). Some background on the complete study: In model experiments, template switching captured roughly one uniquely barcoded TCR beta cDNA molecule for every two T cells. To track age-related changes in TCR beta repertoire diversity, the study relied on deep sequencing normalized with unique cDNA molecular identifiers. To avoid experimental bias, donors of different ages were distributed randomly across sequencing lanes. Using the same blood draw, the study looked at two additional independent replicas of 1 million unique cDNA reads for two donors, one aged 18 to 30 and the other aged 80 or older. The donors were divided into four age groups: young (average approximately 17 years), middle-aged (about 39), aged (about 60) and long-lived (82).

The CDR3 measures 15 amino acids from cysteine to phenylalanine. Only the CDR3 DNA is retained, 45 bases long and in frame from the first base. Here V drops 4 bases and J drops 7 bases, and the junction holds 11 bases not matched to any gene. CDR1 and CDR2, per the germline V gene (reference sequence), are MNHEY and SMNVEV. Findings and caveats that apply to the study as a whole: Since profiling was done on bulk unsorted PBMCs, naive and antigen-experienced compartments could not be conclusively compared. The CMV infection status of donors was not known, potentially confounding age-related changes in expanded clonotypes. Estimates of total diversity from one million sequenced T cells were regarded as lower bounds and underestimates. Observed TCR beta diversity per million T cells fell roughly linearly with age, and a significant reduction was already apparent by age about 36. Observed TCR beta diversity correlated strongly with the percentage of naive T cells measured by flow cytometry. Compared with the aged group, the long-lived group had more naive CD4+ T cells, fewer expanded clones and increased TCR diversity, a pattern suggesting age selection.

This clonotype has more than one count but fewer than ten. Its antigen target is currently unknown. No per-base quality is available; no much larger clone lies one base away. Libraries were built with 5' RACE. The sequencing machine was an Illumina HiSeq 2500. The second PCR ran for roughly 7 to 12 cycles and used a J-beta primer mix along with a sample-barcoded 5' primer. A template-switch 5' adaptor carrying 12 random nucleotides introduced a unique molecular identifier onto each TCR beta cDNA molecule. Each sample yielded at least 2.5 million CDR3-containing paired-end reads. The Mint cDNA synthesis kit, primed by a TRBC-specific oligonucleotide, was used to synthesize first-strand cDNA from all RNA. Following uracil-DNA glycosylase treatment, a first 18-cycle PCR with universal primers M1SS and BC2_uni_R was performed on all cDNA. Turning to the authors' computational methods: For normalization, 1 million high-quality reads were randomly selected from each sample, with every read carrying a distinct molecular identifier. Instead of being binned into consensus sequences, reads with shared molecular identifiers were discarded. CDR3 identification, clonotype clustering and error correction used MiTCR with a Q25 quality threshold and the strictest error-elimination algorithm. A nonparametric unseen species model with Euler transformation was used to estimate lower-bound total TCR beta diversity. TCRdb reran the public reads through fastp at Q25 and MiXCR, keeping productive beta chains. Merged by CDR3 protein, the rows form single entries marked with the most common genes and DNA. The V and J calls and clone size come from TCRdb's table, not from the authors' own analysis. The sample data list some 1.7 million distinct CDR3 sequences, and 28% of these were observed just once. The top ten clonotypes cover 7.7% of the sample.

The 40 or so donors, aged 6 to 90 years, were systemically healthy Caucasian individuals from Russia. Each donor gave around 9.5 milliliters of peripheral blood, collected into EDTA-treated Vacutainer tubes. Ficoll-Paque density-gradient centrifugation was used to isolate PBMCs, with at least 6.5 million obtained per sample. Total RNA, at least 5 micrograms per sample, was extracted from PBMCs with Trizol reagent. For every donor, flow cytometry on a PBMC aliquot measured the percentage of naive CD45RAhigh/CD27high T cells. The V gene is TRBV27 and the J gene is TRBJ1-2; the junction holds 8 bases that match TRBD1. Specimen: blood. This clonotype originated in a woman between 25 and 40 years old in good health. The DNA is TGTGCCAGCAGTTATATCGGGACAGGTGTGGGTGGCTACACCTTC. The translation is CASSYIGTGVGGYTF.